What follows are 26 T cell receptor beta chains derived from one specimen sequenced in a study of STAT5B mutations in CD4+ large granular lymphocyte leukemia. Generated by immunoSEQ multiplex PCR, the TCRdb table keeps only in-frame clones and is missing some. This table has under 35,000 clones, approximately 67% appearing once. Sequencing was carried out using CD4+ T cells from blood buffy coats. Receptors were obtained from a human donor in good health.

The V gene is TRBV10-3, the J gene TRBJ1-5; no definite D call. Germline V gene lookup returns CDR1 ENHRY and CDR2 SYGVKD. The ends were cut back, 3 bases at V and 5 bases at J, with 5 bases in the middle. CDR3 length: 12 amino acids. The CDR3, as DNA: TGTGCCATCAGTGAAGGGTATCAGCCCCAGCATTTT. Translating it yields CAISEGYQPQHF.

The chain couples TRBV27 to TRBJ1-1, with D perhaps TRBD1 (6 bases). V shed 2 bases and J shed 7 bases, with 17 bases lying between them. Germline loops: CDR1 MNHEY, CDR2 SMNVEV (reference sequence). This CDR3 is built from 15 residues. CDR3 region: CASSLRGTGFGEAFF. Here the CDR3 DNA reads TGTGCCAGCAGTTTAAGGGGAACAGGGTTTGGTGAAGCTTTCTTT.

This chain links TRBV9 with TRBJ2-1, with TRBD1 matching over 8 bases. The CDR3 is 16 amino acids. Trimming at V came to 3 bases and at J to 5 bases, leaving 10 bases not matched to a gene. Germline V lookup: CDR1 SGDLS, CDR2 YYNGEE. In DNA form, the CDR3 reads TGTGCCAGCAGCGACCCCGACAGGGGACGGGACAATGAGCAGTTCTTC. As protein: CASSDPDRGRDNEQFF.

The chain has TRBV29-1 and TRBJ1-1, with D perhaps matching TRBD1 (6 bases). The CDR3 loop spans 13 amino acids. Trimming shortened V by 5 bases and J by 0 bases, and 10 bases separated the two germline ends. CDR1 is SQVTM, CDR2 ANQGSEA, per germline. DNA for the CDR3: TGCAGCGTTTTCGGGGGGCTGAACACTGAAGCTTTCTTT. It translates to CSVFGGLNTEAFF.

The genes are TRBV11-2 and TRBJ1-1; no firm D call. This CDR3 is built from 16 residues. With 4 bases removed from V and 2 bases from J, the gap between germline ends came to 17 bases. CDR1 is SGHAT and CDR2 is FQNNGV in the germline V gene. CDR3 loop: CASSSRDGLGNTEAFF. The CDR3 nucleotides are TGTGCCAGCAGCTCCCGAGATGGGTTAGGAAACACTGAAGCTTTCTTT.

This chain uses TRBV5-6 with TRBJ1-2; D is undetermined. V dropped 6 bases and J dropped 2 bases, with 5 bases sitting between them. Germline V gene lookup returns CDR1 SGHDT and CDR2 YYEEEE. The CDR3 runs to 11 residues. The CDR3 sequence is CASTGNYGYTF. Written as DNA, the CDR3 is TGTGCCAGCACAGGAAACTATGGCTACACCTTC.

This clone was observed a single time. The chain uses TRBV9 and TRBJ1-4; D remains unclear. The V gene lost 4 bases and the J gene lost 0 bases, with 10 bases spanning the gap. The CDR3 is 15 amino acids. Looked up from germline, CDR1 is SGDLS and CDR2 is YYNGEE. Written as DNA, the CDR3 is TGTGCCAGCAGCCCAACGGAGCCAACTAATGAAAAACTGTTTTTT. Its protein is CASSPTEPTNEKLFF. Based on the CDR3 plus reference TRBV9 and TRBJ1-4, the full variable domain is DSGVTQTPKHLITATGQRVTLRCSPRSGDLSVYWYQQSLDQGLQFLIQYYNGEERAKGNILERFSAQQFPDLHSELNLSSLELGDSALYFCASSPTEPTNEKLFFGSGTQLSVL.

The V call is TRBV7-3, the J call TRBJ1-4; D not resolved. Germline CDR1 is SGHTA and CDR2 is FQGTGA. Trimming left V 5 bases short and J 0 bases short, with 16 bases between. This CDR3 is built from 17 residues. CDR3 coding DNA: TGTGCCAGCAGCCCCCGCGGGTTAGTTGCAACTAATGAAAAACTGTTTTTT. Translated, it gives CASSPRGLVATNEKLFF.

The chain is built from TRBV5-6 and TRBJ2-3; tentative D call: TRBD2 (6 bases). This CDR3 region has 15 residues. V lost 5 bases and J lost 4, with 17 bases in between. The germline V gene has CDR1 SGHDT and CDR2 YYEEEE. CDR3 sequence (DNA): TGTGCCAGCAGACCACTTGACCCGGGGGCAGATACGCAGTATTTT. It translates to CASRPLDPGADTQYF.

The chain has TRBV5-6 and TRBJ2-2, with D possibly called TRBD1 or TRBD2 (5 bases each). V was clipped by 4 bases and J by 5 bases, with 21 bases between them. This CDR3 has 17 residues. Germline assignment: CDR1 SGHDT and CDR2 YYEEEE. This chain's CDR3 is CASSADRGGARTGELFF. CDR3 DNA: TGTGCCAGCAGCGCCGATCGGGGCGGAGCAAGGACCGGGGAGCTGTTTTTT.

The V gene is TRBV5-5, the J gene TRBJ2-7; 7 bases agree with TRBD1. Germline CDR1 reads SGHKS; CDR2 reads YYEKEE (reference sequence). CDR3 size: 14 residues. The junction had 9 bases not matched to a gene; V was cut back by 3 bases and J by 6 bases. The CDR3 reads CASSWDRGRGEQYF. CDR3 bases: TGTGCCAGCAGCTGGGACAGAGGAAGGGGCGAGCAGTACTTC.

The chain combines TRBV5-6 with TRBJ1-2, with 9 bases that match TRBD1. CDR3 length equals 15 residues. V dropped 6 bases and J dropped 3; count of bases not matched to a gene: 9. From germline, CDR1 is SGHDT and CDR2 YYEEEE. The CDR3 region is CASNSPGQGYYGYTF. The CDR3 DNA sequence: TGTGCCAGCAACTCTCCGGGACAGGGTTACTATGGCTACACCTTC.

This clone was detected only a few times. V usage is TRBV4-1 and J usage is TRBJ2-1; possibly TRBD2 for D (6 bases). Trimming removed 0 bases from V and 2 bases from J, with 8 bases in between. CDR1 is MGHRA and CDR2 is YSYEKL in the germline V gene. This CDR3 region has 15 residues. CDR3 sequence reads: CASSQDRTTYNEQFF. For the CDR3, the DNA is TGCGCCAGCAGCCAAGATCGGACTACCTACAATGAGCAGTTCTTC.

This clone was recorded a few times. The chain carries TRBV19 and TRBJ2-2, with TRBD1 as a possible D gene (7 bases). Trimming took 8 bases from V and 3 from J, leaving 13 bases between them. Germline CDR1 and CDR2: LNHDA and SQIVND (reference sequence). This CDR3 contains 14 residues. The CDR3 DNA reads TGTGCCAGTGCCGGGGGACAGTACACCGGGGAGCTGTTTTTT. Translating it yields CASAGGQYTGELFF.

The J gene is TRBJ2-7, the V gene TRBV4-1; possible D gene TRBD2, 5 bases. CDR1 and CDR2 (germline): MGHRA, YSYEKL. The length of the CDR3 is 12 residues. Trimming removed 4 bases at V and 6 bases at J, with 10 bases between. For the CDR3, the DNA is TGCGCCAGCAGCCGAGGAGAGGGCGAGCAGTACTTC. It yields the protein CASSRGEGEQYF.

This rearrangement joins TRBV5-1 to TRBJ2-5; 9 nucleotides line up with TRBD1. Germline V gene lookup returns CDR1 SGHRS and CDR2 YFSETQ. There are 15 residues in the CDR3. V shed 4 bases and J 5 bases; nucleotides not matched to a gene: 9. The CDR3 nucleotides are TGCGCCAGCAGCAAAAGGACAGGGGCTGGGGAGACCCAGTACTTC. Its protein product is CASSKRTGAGETQYF.

The rearrangement links TRBV7-9 to TRBJ2-3; maybe TRBD2 (5 bases). The V end lost 5 bases, the J end lost 0 bases, and 9 bases lay between the germline ends. CDR1 and CDR2 (germline): SEHNR, FQNEAQ (reference sequence). The CDR3 consists of 14 residues. The CDR3 DNA follows: TGTGCCAGCAGCCGAGGGCAAAGCACAGATACGCAGTATTTT. Its translation is CASSRGQSTDTQYF.

This clone occurred a few times. This sequence joins TRBV19 and TRBJ1-2; D is possibly TRBD1 (6 bases). CDR3 size: 11 residues. The V gene's germline CDR1 is LNHDA and CDR2 SQIVND (reference sequence). V lost 6 bases to trimming and J lost 8 bases, with 10 bases between them. CDR3 residues: CASRQGDGYTF. CDR3 nucleotide sequence: TGTGCCAGTAGACAGGGTGACGGCTACACCTTC.

The chain couples TRBV6-6 to TRBJ1-6; D remains ambiguous. The CDR3 length is 11 residues. Trimming stripped 6 bases from V and 13 bases from J, with 10 bases between. Germline values: CDR1 MNHNY, CDR2 SVGAGI (reference sequence). The CDR3 protein is CASSLNGPLHF. The CDR3 bases are TGTGCCAGCAGCCTCAACGGTCCCCTCCACTTT.

CDR3 nucleotides: TGTGCCAGCAGCTCGGAGGGACAGGGGATAGACTATGGCTACACCTTC. It yields the protein CASSSEGQGIDYGYTF. The chain combines TRBV5-6 with TRBJ1-2, with TRBD1 identical over 10 bases. Trimming took 3 bases from V and 3 from J; bases not matched to a gene: 8. This CDR3 comprises 16 residues. The V gene's germline CDR1 is SGHDT and CDR2 YYEEEE.

This rearrangement joins TRBV7-7 to TRBJ2-3, with D unclear. This CDR3 contains 14 residues. The V gene's germline CDR1 is SSHAT and CDR2 FNYEAQ (reference sequence). Between the trimmed V and J ends, which lost 5 bases and 1 base, there was a span of 10 bases. CDR3 DNA: TGTGCCAGCAGCCGTAGTGGAGGCACAGATACGCAGTATTTT. Translating it yields CASSRSGGTDTQYF.

The gene calls are TRBV10-3 and TRBJ1-3, with a possible D match to TRBD1 (5 bases). This CDR3 spans 12 amino acids. Deletions cut 8 bases from V and 4 bases from J, with 9 bases between. Germline V gene sequence: CDR1 ENHRY, CDR2 SYGVKD. CDR3 region: CAIGTDGNTIYF. The CDR3 DNA reads as TGTGCCATCGGGACGGACGGAAACACCATATATTTT.

The chain uses TRBV5-6 and TRBJ1-1; possibly TRBD1 for D (6 bases). The CDR3 consists of 18 residues. The germline CDR1 and CDR2 sequences are SGHDT and YYEEEE. Trimming removed 3 bases from V and 0 bases from J, with 21 bases in between. The CDR3 DNA follows: TGTGCCAGCAGCTCCAACAGACACAGGGAAGTAATGAACACTGAAGCTTTCTTT. Its protein product is CASSSNRHREVMNTEAFF.

The chain recombines TRBV7-9 with TRBJ2-1; D remains ambiguous. Germline CDR1 and CDR2: SEHNR and FQNEAQ (reference sequence). The CDR3 contains 15 residues. V gave up 5 bases and J gave up 0 bases, with 11 bases separating them. The CDR3 region has the DNA TGTGCCAGCAGCCCGGGTAGGAGCTCCTACAATGAGCAGTTCTTC. Its protein is CASSPGRSSYNEQFF.

The V call is TRBV7-2, the J call TRBJ2-2; D may be TRBD1 (6 bases). Germline lookup yields CDR1 SGHTA and CDR2 FQGNSA. The CDR3 length is 14 residues. The ends were cut back, 5 bases at V and 6 bases at J, with 13 bases in the middle. The CDR3 here is CASSPRGSAGELFF. The CDR3 nucleotides are TGTGCCAGCAGCCCAAGGGGGTCGGCCGGGGAGCTGTTTTTT.

The chain recombines TRBV5-6 with TRBJ2-2; perhaps TRBD1 as D (6 bases). V was clipped by 4 bases and J by 1 base, with 17 bases between them. Per germline, CDR1 SGHDT and CDR2 YYEEEE. This CDR3 has 17 amino acids. CDR3 DNA sequence: TGTGCCAGCAGCCCGGGGCCCGACAGGCTGAACACCGGGGAGCTGTTTTTT. Its protein product is CASSPGPDRLNTGELFF.